This TCR beta chain was sequenced during a study of beta chain features in type 1 diabetes. Expressed TCRB transcripts got sequenced, as all isolated RNA was reverse transcribed. Regulatory, naive and central memory T cell samples averaged approximately 3.3 million reads. Assay used: immunoSEQ multiplex PCR; TCRdb lists only in-frame clones, some missing. The table includes under 400,000 clones, about 14% detected once. Germline V gene sequence: CDR1 LNHNV, CDR2 YYDKDF (reference sequence). V dropped 8 bases and J dropped 9 bases, with 20 bases sitting between them. The CDR3 has 14 residues. This clone was seen a few times.

The sample comprised central memory CD4+ T cells from blood. The clonotype comes from a man aged 25-40 years in good health. The chain employs TRBV15 and TRBJ1-5; D might be TRBD1 (5 bases). DNA of the CDR3: TGTGCCACCTCCAGGGACCGGAAGACTGTGCCCCAGCATTTT. Amino acids: CATSRDRKTVPQHF.